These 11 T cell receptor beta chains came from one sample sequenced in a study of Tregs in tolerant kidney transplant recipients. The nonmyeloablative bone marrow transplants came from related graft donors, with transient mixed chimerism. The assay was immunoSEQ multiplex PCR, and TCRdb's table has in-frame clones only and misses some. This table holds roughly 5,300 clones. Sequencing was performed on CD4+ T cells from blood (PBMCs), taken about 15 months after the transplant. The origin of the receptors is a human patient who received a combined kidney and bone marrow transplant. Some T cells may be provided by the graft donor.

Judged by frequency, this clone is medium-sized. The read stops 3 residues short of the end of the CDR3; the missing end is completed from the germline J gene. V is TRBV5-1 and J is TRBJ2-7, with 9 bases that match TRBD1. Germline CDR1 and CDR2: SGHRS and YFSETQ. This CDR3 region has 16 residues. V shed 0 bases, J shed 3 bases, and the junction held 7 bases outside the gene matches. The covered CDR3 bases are TGCGCCAGCAGCTTGGAGGGACAGGGAAGGGGCTACGAG. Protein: CASSLEGQGRGYE. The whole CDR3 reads CASSLEGQGRGYEQYF. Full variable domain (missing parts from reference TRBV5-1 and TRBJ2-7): KAGVTQTPRYLIKTRGQQVTLSCSPISGHRSVSWYQQTPGQGLQFLFEYFSETQRNKGNFPGRFSGRQFSNSRSEMNVSTLELGDSALYLCASSLEGQGRGYEQYFGPGTRLTVT.

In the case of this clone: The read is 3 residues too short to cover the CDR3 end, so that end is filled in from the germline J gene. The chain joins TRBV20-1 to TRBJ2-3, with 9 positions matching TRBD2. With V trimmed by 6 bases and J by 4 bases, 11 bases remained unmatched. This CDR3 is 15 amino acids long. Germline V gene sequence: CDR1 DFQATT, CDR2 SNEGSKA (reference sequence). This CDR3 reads CSAPPGGGAADTQYF. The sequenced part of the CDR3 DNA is TGCAGTGCCCCCCCCGGCGGGGGGGCGGCAGATACG.

The CDR3 spells CSARHPTSQETQYF. The sequenced part of the CDR3 DNA is TGCAGTGCTAGACACCCCACTTCACAAGAGACC. The J gene is TRBJ2-5, the V gene TRBV20-1; D gene unclear. The observed sequence ends 3 residues before the CDR3 terminus, with the missing tail filled in from the germline J gene. CDR1 and CDR2 (germline): DFQATT, SNEGSKA (reference sequence). The CDR3 has 14 amino acids. Trimming stripped 2 bases from V and 2 bases from J, with 12 bases between.

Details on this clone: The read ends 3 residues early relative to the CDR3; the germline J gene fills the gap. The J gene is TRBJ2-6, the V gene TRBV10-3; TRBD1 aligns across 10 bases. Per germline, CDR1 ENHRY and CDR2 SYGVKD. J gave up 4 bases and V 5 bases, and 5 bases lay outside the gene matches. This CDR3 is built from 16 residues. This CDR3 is CAISTTGGAGANVLTF. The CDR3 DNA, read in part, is TGTGCCATCAGTACGACAGGGGGCGCAGGGGCCAACGTC.

CDR3: CSASREETQYF. The CDR3 bases that were read are TGCAGTGCTAGCAGGGAGGAGACC. The chain is built from TRBV20-1 and TRBJ2-5; perhaps D is TRBD1 or TRBD2 (5 bases each). The CDR3 end falls 3 residues outside the read, so it is completed with the germline J gene. The CDR3 is made up of 11 amino acids. Deletions cut 3 bases from V and 5 bases from J, with 7 bases between. Germline CDR1 and CDR2: DFQATT and SNEGSKA (reference sequence).

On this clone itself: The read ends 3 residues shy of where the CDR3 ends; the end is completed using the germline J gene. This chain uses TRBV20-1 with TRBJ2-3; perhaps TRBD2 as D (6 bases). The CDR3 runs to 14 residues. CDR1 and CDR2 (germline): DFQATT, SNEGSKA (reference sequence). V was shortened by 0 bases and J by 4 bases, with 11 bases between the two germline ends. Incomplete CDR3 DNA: TGCAGTGCTAGAGATACTAGCAGCCCAGATACG. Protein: CSARDTSSPDT. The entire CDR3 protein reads CSARDTSSPDTQYF.

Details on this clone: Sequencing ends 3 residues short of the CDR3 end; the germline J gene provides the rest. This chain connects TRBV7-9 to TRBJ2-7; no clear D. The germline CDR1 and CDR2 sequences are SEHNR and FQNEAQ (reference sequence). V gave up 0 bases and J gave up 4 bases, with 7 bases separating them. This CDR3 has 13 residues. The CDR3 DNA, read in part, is TGTGCCAGCAGCTTAGCGACGGGTTACGAG. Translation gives CASSLATGYE. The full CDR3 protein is CASSLATGYEQYF.

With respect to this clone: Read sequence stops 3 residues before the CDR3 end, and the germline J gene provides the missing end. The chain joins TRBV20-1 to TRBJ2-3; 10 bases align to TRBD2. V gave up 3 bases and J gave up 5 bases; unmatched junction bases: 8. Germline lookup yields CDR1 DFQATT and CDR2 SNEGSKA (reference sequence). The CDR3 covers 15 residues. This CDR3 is CSASPLAGVQDTQYF. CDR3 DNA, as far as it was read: TGCAGTGCTAGCCCCCTAGCGGGAGTACAAGATACG.

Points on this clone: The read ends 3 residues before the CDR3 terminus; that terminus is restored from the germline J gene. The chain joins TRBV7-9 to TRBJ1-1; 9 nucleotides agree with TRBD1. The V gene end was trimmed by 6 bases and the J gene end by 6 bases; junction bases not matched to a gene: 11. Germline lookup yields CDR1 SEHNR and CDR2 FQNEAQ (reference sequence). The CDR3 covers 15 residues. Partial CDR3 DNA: TGTGCCAGCAGACCTACGGCACAGGGGGCGCCTGAA. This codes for CASRPTAQGAPE. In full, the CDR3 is CASRPTAQGAPEAFF.

The covered CDR3 bases are TGTGCCAGCAGAATCAGGGGGTCGGGGTTGAACACTGAA. Residues: CASRIRGSGLNTE. The full CDR3 is CASRIRGSGLNTEAFF. The chain is built from TRBV28 and TRBJ1-1; 7 nucleotides line up with TRBD1. The read stops 3 residues short of the end of the CDR3; the missing end is completed from the germline J gene. The J segment lost 0 bases and the V segment lost 6 bases, leaving 10 bases of the junction unmatched. This CDR3 is 16 amino acids long. Germline CDR1 reads MDHEN; CDR2 reads SYDVKM.

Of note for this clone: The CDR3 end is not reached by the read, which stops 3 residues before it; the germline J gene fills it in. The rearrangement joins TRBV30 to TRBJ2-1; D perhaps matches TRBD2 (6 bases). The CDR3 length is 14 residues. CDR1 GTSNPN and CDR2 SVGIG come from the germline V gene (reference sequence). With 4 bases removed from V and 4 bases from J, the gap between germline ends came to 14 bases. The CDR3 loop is CAWKAWREYNEQFF. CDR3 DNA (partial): TGTGCCTGGAAGGCATGGCGGGAATACAATGAG.